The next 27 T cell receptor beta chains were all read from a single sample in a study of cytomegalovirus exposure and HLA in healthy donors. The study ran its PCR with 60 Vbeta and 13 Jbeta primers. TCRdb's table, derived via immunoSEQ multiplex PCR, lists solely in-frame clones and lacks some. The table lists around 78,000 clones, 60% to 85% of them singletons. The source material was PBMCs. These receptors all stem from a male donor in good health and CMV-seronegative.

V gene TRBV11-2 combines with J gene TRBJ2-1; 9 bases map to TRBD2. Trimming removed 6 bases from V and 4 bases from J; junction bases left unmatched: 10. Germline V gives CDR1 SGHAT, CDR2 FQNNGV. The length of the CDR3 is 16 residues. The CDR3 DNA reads TGTGCCAGCAGTTTCTCCCTGACTAGCGGTTACAATGAGCAGTTCTTC. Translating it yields CASSFSLTSGYNEQFF.

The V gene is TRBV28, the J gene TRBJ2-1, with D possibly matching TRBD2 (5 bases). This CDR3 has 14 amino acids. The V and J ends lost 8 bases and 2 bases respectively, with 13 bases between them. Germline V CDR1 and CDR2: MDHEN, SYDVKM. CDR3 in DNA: TGTGCCAGCCGTGAACCGGGAACCTACAATGAGCAGTTCTTC. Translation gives CASREPGTYNEQFF.

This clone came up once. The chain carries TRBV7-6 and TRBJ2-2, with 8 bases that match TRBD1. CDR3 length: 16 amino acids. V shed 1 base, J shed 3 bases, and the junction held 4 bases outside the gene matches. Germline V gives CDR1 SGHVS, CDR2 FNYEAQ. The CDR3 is CASSLVGGQDTGELFF. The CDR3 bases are TGTGCCAGCAGCTTAGTAGGGGGACAGGACACCGGGGAGCTGTTTTTT. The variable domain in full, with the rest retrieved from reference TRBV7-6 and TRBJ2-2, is GAGVSQSPRYKVTKRGQDVALRCDPISGHVSLYWYRQALGQGPEFLTYFNYEAQQDKSGLPNDRFSAERPEGSISTLTIQRTEQRDSAMYRCASSLVGGQDTGELFFGEGSRLTVL.

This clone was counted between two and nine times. Here the CDR3 reads CASRRREGQPQHF. The CDR3 region has the DNA TGTGCCAGCAGGCGCAGGGAAGGCCAGCCCCAGCATTTT. V gene TRBV21-1 combines with J gene TRBJ1-5; the table gives TRBD1 as D, unverified against the DNA. TRBV21-1 is marked as a pseudogene. CDR3 length: 13 amino acids.

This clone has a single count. The CDR3 DNA reads as TGTGCCAGCAGTCTTTCAAGAGAGGAGACCCAGTACTTC. Its protein is CASSLSREETQYF. V and J are TRBV27 and TRBJ2-5; D is unresolved. Germline loops: CDR1 MNHEY, CDR2 SMNVEV (reference sequence). Trimming pared 5 bases from V and 5 bases from J, leaving 12 bases between. The CDR3 totals 13 residues.

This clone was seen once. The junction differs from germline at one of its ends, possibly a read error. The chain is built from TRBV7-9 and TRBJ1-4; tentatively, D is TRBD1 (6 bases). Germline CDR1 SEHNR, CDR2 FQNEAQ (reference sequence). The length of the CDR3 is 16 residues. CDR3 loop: CSSSRDRSWTNEKLFF. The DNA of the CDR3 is TGTTCCAGCAGTCGAGACAGGTCGTGGACTAATGAAAAACTGTTTTTT.

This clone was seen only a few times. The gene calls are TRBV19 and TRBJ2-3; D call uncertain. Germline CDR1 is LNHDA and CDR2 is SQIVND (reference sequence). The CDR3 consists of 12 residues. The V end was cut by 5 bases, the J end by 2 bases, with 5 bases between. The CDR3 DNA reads TGTGCCAGTAGTTTACACACAGATACGCAGTATTTT. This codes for CASSLHTDTQYF.

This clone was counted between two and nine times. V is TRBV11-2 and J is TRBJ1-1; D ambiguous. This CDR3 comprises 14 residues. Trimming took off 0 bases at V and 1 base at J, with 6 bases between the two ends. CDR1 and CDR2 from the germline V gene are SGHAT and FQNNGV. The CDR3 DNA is TGTGCCAGCAGCTTAGATCCAGGGAACACTGAAGCTTTCTTT. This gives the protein CASSLDPGNTEAFF. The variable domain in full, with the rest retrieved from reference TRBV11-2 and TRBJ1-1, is EAGVAQSPRYKIIEKRQSVAFWCNPISGHATLYWYQQILGQGPKLLIQFQNNGVVDDSQLPKDRFSAERLKGVDSTLKIQPAKLEDSAVYLCASSLDPGNTEAFFGQGTRLTVV.

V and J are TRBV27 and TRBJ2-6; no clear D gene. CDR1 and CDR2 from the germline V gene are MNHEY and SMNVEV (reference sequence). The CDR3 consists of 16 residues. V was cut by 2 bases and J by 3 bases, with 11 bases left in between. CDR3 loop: CASSLMSSHGANVLTF. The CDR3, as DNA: TGTGCCAGCAGTTTAATGAGTAGTCATGGGGCCAACGTCCTGACTTTC.

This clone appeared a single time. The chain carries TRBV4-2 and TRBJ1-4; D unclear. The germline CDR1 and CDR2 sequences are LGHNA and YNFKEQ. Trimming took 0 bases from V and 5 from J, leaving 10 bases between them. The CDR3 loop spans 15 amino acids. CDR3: CASSQDIGGNEKLFF. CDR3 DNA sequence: TGTGCCAGCAGCCAAGATATCGGAGGGAATGAAAAACTGTTTTTT.

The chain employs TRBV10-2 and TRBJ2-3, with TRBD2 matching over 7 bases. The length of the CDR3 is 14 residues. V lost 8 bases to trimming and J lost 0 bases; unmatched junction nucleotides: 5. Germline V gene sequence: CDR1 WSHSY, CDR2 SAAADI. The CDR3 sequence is CASLRGTSTDTQYF. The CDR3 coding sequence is TGCGCCAGCCTGCGGGGGACTAGCACAGATACGCAGTATTTT.

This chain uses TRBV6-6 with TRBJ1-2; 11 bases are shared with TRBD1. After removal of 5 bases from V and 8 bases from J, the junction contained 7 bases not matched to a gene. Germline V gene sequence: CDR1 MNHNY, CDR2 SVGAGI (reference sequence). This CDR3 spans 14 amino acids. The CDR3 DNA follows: TGTGCCAGCAGTCAGGACAGGGGGCGGCGGGGCTACACCTTC. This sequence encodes CASSQDRGRRGYTF.

CDR3 bases: TGTGCCAGCAGCTTACCGGGTGGTTTTACAGGGACCTATGGCTACACCTTC. Translated: CASSLPGGFTGTYGYTF. The J gene is TRBJ1-2, the V gene TRBV11-2; D may be TRBD1 (6 bases). With 2 bases removed from V and 4 bases from J, the gap between germline ends came to 20 bases. Germline values: CDR1 SGHAT, CDR2 FQNNGV. The CDR3 extends over 17 amino acids.

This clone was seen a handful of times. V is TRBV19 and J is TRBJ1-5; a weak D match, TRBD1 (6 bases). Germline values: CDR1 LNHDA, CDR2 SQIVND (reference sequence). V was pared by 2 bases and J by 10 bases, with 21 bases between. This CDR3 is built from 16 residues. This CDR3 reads CASSIPQGTRFRPQHF. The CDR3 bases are TGTGCCAGTAGTATACCCCAGGGGACGCGTTTTAGACCCCAGCATTTT.

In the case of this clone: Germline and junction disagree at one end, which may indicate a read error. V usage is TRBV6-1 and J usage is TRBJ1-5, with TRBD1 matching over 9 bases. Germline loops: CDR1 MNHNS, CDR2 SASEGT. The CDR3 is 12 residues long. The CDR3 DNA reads TGTGCCAGCAACGACAGGGGGGAGCCCCAGAATTTT. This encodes CASNDRGEPQNF.

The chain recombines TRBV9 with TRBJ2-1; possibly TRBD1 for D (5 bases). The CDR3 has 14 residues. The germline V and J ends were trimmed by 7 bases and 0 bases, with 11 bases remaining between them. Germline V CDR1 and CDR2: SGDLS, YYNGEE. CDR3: CASSKGNSYNEQFF. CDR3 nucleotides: TGTGCCAGCTCCAAGGGGAACTCCTACAATGAGCAGTTCTTC. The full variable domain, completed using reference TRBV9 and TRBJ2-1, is DSGVTQTPKHLITATGQRVTLRCSPRSGDLSVYWYQQSLDQGLQFLIQYYNGEERAKGNILERFSAQQFPDLHSELNLSSLELGDSALYFCASSKGNSYNEQFFGPGTRLTVL.

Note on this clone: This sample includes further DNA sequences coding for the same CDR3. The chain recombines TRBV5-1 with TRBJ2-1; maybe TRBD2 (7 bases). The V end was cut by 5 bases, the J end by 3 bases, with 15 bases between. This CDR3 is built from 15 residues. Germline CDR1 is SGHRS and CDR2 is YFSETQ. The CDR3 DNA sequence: TGCGCCAGCAGTCTCGGCGGGGGCGGCTACAATGAGCAGTTCTTC. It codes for CASSLGGGGYNEQFF.

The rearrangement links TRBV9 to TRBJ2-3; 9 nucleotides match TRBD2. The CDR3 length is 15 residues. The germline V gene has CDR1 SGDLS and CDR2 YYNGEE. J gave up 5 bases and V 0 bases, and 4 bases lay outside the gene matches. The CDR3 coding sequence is TGTGCCAGCAGCGTAGGCGGGGGGGCCCGAGATACGCAGTATTTT. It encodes CASSVGGGARDTQYF. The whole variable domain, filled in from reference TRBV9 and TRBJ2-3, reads DSGVTQTPKHLITATGQRVTLRCSPRSGDLSVYWYQQSLDQGLQFLIQYYNGEERAKGNILERFSAQQFPDLHSELNLSSLELGDSALYFCASSVGGGARDTQYFGPGTRLTVL.

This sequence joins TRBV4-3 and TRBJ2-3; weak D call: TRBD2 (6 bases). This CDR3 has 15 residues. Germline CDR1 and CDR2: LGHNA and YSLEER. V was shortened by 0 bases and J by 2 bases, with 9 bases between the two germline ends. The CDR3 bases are TGCGCCAGCAGCCAAGACTGGACTATCACAGATACGCAGTATTTT. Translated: CASSQDWTITDTQYF.

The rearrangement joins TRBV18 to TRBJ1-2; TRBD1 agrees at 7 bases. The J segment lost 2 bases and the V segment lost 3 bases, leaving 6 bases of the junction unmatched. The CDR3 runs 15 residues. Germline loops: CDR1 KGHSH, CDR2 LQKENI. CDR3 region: CASSPTGSSNYGYTF. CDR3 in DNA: TGTGCCAGCTCACCGACAGGGTCATCCAACTATGGCTACACCTTC.

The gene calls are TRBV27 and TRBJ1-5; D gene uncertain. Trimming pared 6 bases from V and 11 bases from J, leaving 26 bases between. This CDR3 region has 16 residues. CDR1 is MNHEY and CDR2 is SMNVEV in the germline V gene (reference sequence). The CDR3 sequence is CASSSLGHPVSGSQHF. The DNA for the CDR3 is TGTGCCAGCAGCAGCCTGGGTCACCCGGTGTCAGGATCCCAGCATTTT.

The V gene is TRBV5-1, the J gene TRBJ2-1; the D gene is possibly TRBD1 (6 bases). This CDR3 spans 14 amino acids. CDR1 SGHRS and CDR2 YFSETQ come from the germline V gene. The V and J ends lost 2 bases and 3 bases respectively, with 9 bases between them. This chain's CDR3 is CASSFRDNYNEQFF. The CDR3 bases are TGCGCCAGCAGCTTCCGGGACAACTACAATGAGCAGTTCTTC.

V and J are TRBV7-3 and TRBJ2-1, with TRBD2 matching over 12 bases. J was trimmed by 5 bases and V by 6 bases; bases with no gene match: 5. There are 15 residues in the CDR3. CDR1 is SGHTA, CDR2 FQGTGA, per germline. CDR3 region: CASRLGLAGNNEQFF. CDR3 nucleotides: TGTGCCAGCAGGTTGGGACTAGCGGGCAACAATGAGCAGTTCTTC.

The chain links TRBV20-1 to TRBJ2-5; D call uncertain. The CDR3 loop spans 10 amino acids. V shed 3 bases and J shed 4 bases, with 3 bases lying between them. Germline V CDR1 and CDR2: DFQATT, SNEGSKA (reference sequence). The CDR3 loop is CSARAETQYF. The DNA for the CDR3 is TGCAGTGCTAGGGCAGAGACCCAGTACTTC.

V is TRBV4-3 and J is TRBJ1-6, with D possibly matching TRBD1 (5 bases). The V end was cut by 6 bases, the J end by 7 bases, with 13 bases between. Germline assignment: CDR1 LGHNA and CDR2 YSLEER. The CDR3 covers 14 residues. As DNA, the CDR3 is TGCGCCAGCAGTCGAGGTCGGACAAATTCACCCCTCCACTTT. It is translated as CASSRGRTNSPLHF.

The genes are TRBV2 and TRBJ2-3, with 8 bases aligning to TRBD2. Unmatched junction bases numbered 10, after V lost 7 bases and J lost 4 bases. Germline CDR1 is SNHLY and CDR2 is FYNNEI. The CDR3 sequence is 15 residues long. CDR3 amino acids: CASKGLAGPADTQYF. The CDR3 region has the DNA TGTGCCAGCAAGGGATTAGCGGGACCCGCAGATACGCAGTATTTT. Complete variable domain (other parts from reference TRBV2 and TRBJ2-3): EPEVTQTPSHQVTQMGQEVILRCVPISNHLYFYWYRQILGQKVEFLVSFYNNEISEKSEIFDDQFSVERPDGSNFTLKIRSTKLEDSAMYFCASKGLAGPADTQYFGPGTRLTVL.

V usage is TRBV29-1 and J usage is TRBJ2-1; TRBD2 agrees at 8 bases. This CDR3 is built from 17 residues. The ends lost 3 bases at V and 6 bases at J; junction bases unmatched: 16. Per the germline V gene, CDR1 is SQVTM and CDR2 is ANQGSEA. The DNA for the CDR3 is TGCAGCGTTGAGCTTCCCCCCCCGCGGGGGGCGAGCAATGAGCAGTTCTTC. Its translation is CSVELPPPRGASNEQFF.